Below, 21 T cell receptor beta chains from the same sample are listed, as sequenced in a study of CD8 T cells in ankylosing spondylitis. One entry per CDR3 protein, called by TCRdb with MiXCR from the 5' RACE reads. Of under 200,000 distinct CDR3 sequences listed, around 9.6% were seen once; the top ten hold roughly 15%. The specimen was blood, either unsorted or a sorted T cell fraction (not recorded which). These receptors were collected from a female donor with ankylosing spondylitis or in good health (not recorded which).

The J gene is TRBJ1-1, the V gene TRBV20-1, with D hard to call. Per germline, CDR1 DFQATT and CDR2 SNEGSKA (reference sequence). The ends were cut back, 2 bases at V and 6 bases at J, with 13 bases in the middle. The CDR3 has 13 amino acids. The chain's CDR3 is CSARSKSDPEAFF. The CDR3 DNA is TGCAGTGCTAGAAGTAAGAGCGATCCTGAAGCTTTCTTT.

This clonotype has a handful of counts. The CDR3 here is CASRHTGSPYEQYF. CDR3 DNA: TGTGCCAGCAGGCACACAGGGTCCCCCTACGAGCAGTACTTC. The chain carries TRBV3-1 and TRBJ2-7; D possibly corresponds to TRBD1 (6 bases). Germline CDR1 and CDR2: LGHDT and YNNKEL (reference sequence). Trimming pared 6 bases from V and 2 bases from J, leaving 14 bases between. The CDR3 length is 14 residues.

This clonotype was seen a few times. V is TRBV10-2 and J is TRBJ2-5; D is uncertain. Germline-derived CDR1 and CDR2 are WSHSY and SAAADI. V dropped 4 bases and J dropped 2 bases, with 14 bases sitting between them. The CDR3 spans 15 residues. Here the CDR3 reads CASSVPGPAQETQYF. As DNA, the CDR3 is TGCGCCAGCAGTGTTCCCGGGCCGGCTCAAGAGACCCAGTACTTC.

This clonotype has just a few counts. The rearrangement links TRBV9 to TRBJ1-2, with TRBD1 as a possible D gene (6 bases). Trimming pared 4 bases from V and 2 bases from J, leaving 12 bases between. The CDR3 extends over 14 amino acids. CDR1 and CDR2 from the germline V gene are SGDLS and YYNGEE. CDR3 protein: CASSPWTANYGYTF. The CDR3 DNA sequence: TGTGCCAGCAGCCCCTGGACAGCGAACTATGGCTACACCTTC. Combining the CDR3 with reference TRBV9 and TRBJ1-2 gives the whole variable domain DSGVTQTPKHLITATGQRVTLRCSPRSGDLSVYWYQQSLDQGLQFLIQYYNGEERAKGNILERFSAQQFPDLHSELNLSSLELGDSALYFCASSPWTANYGYTFGSGTRLTVV.

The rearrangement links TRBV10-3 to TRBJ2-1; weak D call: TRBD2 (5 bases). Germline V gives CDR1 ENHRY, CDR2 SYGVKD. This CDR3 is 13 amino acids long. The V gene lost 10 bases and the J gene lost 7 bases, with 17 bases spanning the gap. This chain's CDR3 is CATRGQILNEQFF. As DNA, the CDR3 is TGTGCCACTAGAGGGCAGATCCTAAATGAGCAGTTCTTC.

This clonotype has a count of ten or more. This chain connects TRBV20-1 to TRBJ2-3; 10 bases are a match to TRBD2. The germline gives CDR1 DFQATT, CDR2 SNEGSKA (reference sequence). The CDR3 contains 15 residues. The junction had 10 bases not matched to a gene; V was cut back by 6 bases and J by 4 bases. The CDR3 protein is CSAGTLAGVADTQYF. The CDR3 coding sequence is TGCAGTGCGGGGACCCTAGCGGGAGTTGCAGATACGCAGTATTTT.

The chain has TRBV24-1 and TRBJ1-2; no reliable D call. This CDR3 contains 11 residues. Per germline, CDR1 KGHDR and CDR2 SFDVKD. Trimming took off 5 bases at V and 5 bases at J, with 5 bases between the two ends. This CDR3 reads CATSGGYGYTF. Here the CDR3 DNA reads TGTGCCACCAGTGGAGGGTATGGCTACACCTTC.

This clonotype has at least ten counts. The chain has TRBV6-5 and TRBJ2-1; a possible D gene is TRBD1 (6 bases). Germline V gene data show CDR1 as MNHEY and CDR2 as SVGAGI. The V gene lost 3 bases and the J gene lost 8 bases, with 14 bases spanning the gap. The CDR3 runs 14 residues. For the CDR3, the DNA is TGTGCCAGCAGTTATCTAGGGGGTACGGATGAGCAGTTCTTC. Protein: CASSYLGGTDEQFF.

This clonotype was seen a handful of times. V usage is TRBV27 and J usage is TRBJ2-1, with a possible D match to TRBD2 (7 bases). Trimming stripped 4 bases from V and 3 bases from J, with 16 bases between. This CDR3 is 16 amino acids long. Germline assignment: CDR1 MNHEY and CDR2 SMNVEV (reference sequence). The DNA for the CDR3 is TGTGCCAGCAGTTCCCTGGGAGGGGGGCACTACAATGAGCAGTTCTTC. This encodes CASSSLGGGHYNEQFF.

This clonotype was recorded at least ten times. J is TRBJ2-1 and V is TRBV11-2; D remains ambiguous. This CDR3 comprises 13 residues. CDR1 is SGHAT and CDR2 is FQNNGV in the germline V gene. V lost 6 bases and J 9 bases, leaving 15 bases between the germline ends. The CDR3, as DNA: TGTGCCAGCAGTTACTTTTCGCCCCCTGAGCAGTTCTTC. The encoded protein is CASSYFSPPEQFF. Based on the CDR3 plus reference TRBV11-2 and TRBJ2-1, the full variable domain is EAGVAQSPRYKIIEKRQSVAFWCNPISGHATLYWYQQILGQGPKLLIQFQNNGVVDDSQLPKDRFSAERLKGVDSTLKIQPAKLEDSAVYLCASSYFSPPEQFFGPGTRLTVL.

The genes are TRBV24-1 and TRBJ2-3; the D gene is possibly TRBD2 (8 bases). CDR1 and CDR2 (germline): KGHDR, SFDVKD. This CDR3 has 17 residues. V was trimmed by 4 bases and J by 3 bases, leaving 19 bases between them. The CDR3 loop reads CATSEPTLAGQTDTQYF. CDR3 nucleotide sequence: TGTGCCACCAGTGAGCCTACCTTAGCGGGACAGACAGATACGCAGTATTTT.

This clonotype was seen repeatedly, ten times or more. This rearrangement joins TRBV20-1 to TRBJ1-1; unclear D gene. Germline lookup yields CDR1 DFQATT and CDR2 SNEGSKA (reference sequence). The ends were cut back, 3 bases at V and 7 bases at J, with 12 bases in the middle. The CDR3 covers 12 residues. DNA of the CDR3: TGCAGTGCTAGTACAGATGGGGTTGAAGCTTTCTTT. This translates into CSASTDGVEAFF.

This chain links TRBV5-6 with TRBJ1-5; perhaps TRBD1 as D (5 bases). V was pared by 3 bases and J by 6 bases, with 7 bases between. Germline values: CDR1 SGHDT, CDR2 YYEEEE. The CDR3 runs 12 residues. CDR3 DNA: TGTGCCAGCAGCTCGGGGACTCAGCCCCAGCATTTT. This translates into CASSSGTQPQHF.

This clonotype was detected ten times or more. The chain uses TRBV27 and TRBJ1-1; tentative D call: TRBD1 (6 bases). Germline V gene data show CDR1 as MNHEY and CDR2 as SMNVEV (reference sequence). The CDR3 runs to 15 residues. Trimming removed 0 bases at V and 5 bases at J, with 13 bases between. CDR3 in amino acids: CASSLSIGGGTEAFF. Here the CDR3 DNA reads TGTGCCAGCAGTTTATCGATCGGAGGGGGAACTGAAGCTTTCTTT.

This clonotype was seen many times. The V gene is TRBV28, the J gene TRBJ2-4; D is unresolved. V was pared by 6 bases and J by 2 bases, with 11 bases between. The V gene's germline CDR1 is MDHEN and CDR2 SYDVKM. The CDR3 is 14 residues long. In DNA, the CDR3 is TGTGCCAGCAGCCCAAGGGATCCCAAAAACATTCAGTACTTC. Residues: CASSPRDPKNIQYF.

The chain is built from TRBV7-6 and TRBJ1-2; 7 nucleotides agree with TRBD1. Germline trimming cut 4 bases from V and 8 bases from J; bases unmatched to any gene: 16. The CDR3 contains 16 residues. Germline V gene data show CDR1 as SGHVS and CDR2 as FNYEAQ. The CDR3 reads CASSSAPGTAPRGYTF. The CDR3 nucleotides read TGTGCCAGCAGCTCGGCACCCGGGACAGCCCCTAGGGGCTACACCTTC.

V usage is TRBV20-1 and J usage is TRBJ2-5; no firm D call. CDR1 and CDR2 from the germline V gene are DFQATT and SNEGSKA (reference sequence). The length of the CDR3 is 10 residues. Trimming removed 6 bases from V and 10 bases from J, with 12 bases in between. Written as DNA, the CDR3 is TGCAGTGCCCCCTCCCCCGACCAGTACTTC. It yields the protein CSAPSPDQYF.

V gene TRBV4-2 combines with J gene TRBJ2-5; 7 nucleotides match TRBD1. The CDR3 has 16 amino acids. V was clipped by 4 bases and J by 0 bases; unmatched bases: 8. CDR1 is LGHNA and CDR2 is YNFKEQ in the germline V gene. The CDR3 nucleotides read TGTGCCAGCAGCCCCCGGGCCAGGGGGTACCAAGAGACCCAGTACTTC. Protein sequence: CASSPRARGYQETQYF.

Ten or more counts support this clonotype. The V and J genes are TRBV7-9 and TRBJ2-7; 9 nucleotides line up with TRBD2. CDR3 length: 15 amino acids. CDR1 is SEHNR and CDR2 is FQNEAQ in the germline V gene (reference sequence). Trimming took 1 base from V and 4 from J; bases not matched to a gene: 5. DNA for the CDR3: TGTGCCAGCAGCTTAGGAGGTAGCGGGAGATACGAGCAGTACTTC. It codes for CASSLGGSGRYEQYF. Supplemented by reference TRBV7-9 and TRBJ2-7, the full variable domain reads DTGVSQNPRHKITKRGQNVTFRCDPISEHNRLYWYRQTLGQGPEFLTYFQNEAQLEKSRLLSDRFSAERPKGSFSTLEIQRTEQGDSAMYLCASSLGGSGRYEQYFGPGTRLTVT.

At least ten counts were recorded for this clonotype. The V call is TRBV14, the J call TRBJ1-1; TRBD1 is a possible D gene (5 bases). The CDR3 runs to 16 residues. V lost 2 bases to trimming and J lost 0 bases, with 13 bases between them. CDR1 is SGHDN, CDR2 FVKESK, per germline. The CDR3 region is CASSQRDGQLNTEAFF. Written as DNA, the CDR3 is TGTGCCAGCAGCCAACGGGACGGGCAGTTGAACACTGAAGCTTTCTTT.

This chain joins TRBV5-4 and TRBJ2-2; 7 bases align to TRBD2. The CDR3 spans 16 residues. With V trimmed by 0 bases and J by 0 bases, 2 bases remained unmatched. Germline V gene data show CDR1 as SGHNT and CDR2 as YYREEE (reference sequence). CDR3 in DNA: TGTGCCAGCAGCTTGGGGAGCGGGACGAACACCGGGGAGCTGTTTTTT. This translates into CASSLGSGTNTGELFF.